Given below is one TCR beta chain in context. A few counts support this clonotype. Its antigen remains undetermined. Base qualities are not recorded, but no much larger clone differs from it by a single base. From its cysteine to its phenylalanine, the CDR3 spans 13 amino acids. Kept here is only the CDR3 DNA, which spans 39 bases and is read in frame from base 1. For this chain, trimming is 4 bases at the V end and 9 bases at the J end, and the number of junction bases without a gene match is 6. According to the germline V gene (reference sequence), CDR1 reads MNHEY and CDR2 reads SMNVEV. A case-control design nested within a healthcare worker cohort in London, UK, was used, with weekly nasopharyngeal swab PCR tests and blood sampling performed. Between 23 and 31 March 2020, the week of the UK lockdown, healthcare workers were enrolled and then followed up weekly for as long as 16 weeks. This specimen belongs to a study of early T cells in non-severe SARS-CoV-2 infection (dated by TCRdb to the early 2020s). General notes on the study: TCR sequencing used bulk RNA from unsorted whole blood, so alpha and beta chains could not be paired.

Library preparation was by 5' RACE. Sequencer: NextSeq 500. Unique molecular identifiers were attached to individual cDNA molecules in the TCR library protocol so that sequencing error and PCR bias could be corrected. Both TCR alpha and beta chains were sequenced, and tight co-correlation was observed between alpha and beta sequence abundances in each sample. As for how the authors treated the data: Decombinator V4 was used to annotate the V gene, J gene and CDR3 of the TCR sequences. TCRs were defined as expanded if a significant change between any two time points was detected under a Poisson model with p below 0.0001. TCR abundances were normalised to the total number of TCRs sequenced per sample and expressed as counts per million. MAIT TCRs were defined by TRAV1-2 paired with TRAJ12, TRAJ20 or TRAJ33, and iNKT TCRs by TRAV10 paired with TRAJ18. VDJdb, accessed 1 November 2021, was searched for CMV, EBV and SARS-CoV-2 annotated TCRs, with TCRs annotated for multiple antigens excluded. Through fastp at Q25 and MiXCR, TCRdb rebuilt clones from the public reads, retaining in-frame beta chains. When rows share a CDR3 protein, they turn into one entry using the most common DNA and genes. TCRdb's processing, not the authors' own work, is the source of the V and J calls. The sample profile shows 75,000 or so distinct CDR3 sequences; about an eighth of them were found once. The ten largest make up around 5.8% of the sample.

Paper-wide results and their limitations: Matching against VDJdb was skewed toward anti-spike CD8 responses, likely underestimated virus-specific expansions, and missed private and CD4 specificities.

The rearrangement combines TRBV27 with TRBJ2-1, with 7 middle bases fitting TRBD1. The source of this sequence is an adult who was a healthcare worker with PCR-confirmed SARS-CoV-2 infection or an uninfected control (not recorded which). Specimen: whole blood. For the CDR3, the sequence is CASSSRTGAEQFF. The sequenced DNA is TGTGCCAGCAGTTCGCGCACAGGGGCTGAGCAGTTCTTC.